This TCR beta chain was recorded in a study of OX40 agonist ivuxolimab in advanced cancers. V lost 4 bases and J lost 4, with 20 bases in between. The CDR3 contains 18 residues. Looked up from germline, CDR1 is SGHAT and CDR2 is FQDESV (reference sequence). Measured with immunoSEQ multiplex PCR; TCRdb has only the in-frame clones, and not every one. Of tens of thousands of clones listed, about 87% are singletons. The chain joins TRBV11-1 to TRBJ2-6; tentatively, D is TRBD1 (5 bases). The sequence came from an adult with an advanced solid tumor such as melanoma, head and neck, liver or kidney cancer. The sequenced sample was CD4+ or CD8+ T cells sorted from blood, obtained in a trial of the OX40 agonist ivuxolimab. CDR3 in DNA: TGTGCCAGCAGCTCGACAATACTCCAGGGTCTGGGGGCCAACGTCCTGACTTTC. Encoded protein: CASSSTILQGLGANVLTF. The entire variable domain, with the rest obtained from reference TRBV11-1 and TRBJ2-6, is as follows: EAEVAQSPRYKITEKSQAVAFWCDPISGHATLYWYRQILGQGPELLVQFQDESVVDDSQLPKDRFSAERLKGVDSTLKIQPAELGDSAMYLCASSSTILQGLGANVLTFGAGSRLTVL.